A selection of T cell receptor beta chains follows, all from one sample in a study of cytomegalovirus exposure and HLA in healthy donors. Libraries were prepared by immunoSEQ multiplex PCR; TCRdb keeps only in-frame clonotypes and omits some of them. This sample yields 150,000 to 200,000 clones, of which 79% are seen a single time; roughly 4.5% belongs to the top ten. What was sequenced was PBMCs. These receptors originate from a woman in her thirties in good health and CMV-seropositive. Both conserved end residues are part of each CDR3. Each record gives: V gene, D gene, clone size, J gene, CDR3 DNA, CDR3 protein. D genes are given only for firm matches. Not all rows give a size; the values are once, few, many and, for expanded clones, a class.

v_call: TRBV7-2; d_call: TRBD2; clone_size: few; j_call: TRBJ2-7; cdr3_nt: TGTGCCAGCAGCTTAACTAGCGGGAAATACTACGAGCAGTACTTC; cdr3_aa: CASSLTSGKYYEQYF
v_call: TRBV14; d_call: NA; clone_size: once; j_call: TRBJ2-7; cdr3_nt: TGTGCCAGCAGCCAAGATCTTCCTAACGCCTACGAGCAGTACTTC; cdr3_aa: CASSQDLPNAYEQYF
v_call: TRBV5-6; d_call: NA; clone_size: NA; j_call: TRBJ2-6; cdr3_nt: TGTGCCAGCACTACGGACAAGGATAGCTCTGGGGCCAACGTCCTGACTTTC; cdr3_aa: CASTTDKDSSGANVLTF
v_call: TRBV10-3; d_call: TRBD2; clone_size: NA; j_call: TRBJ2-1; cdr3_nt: TGTGCCATCAGTGAGGGACTAGCGTTCGGTGAGCAGTTCTTC; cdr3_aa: CAISEGLAFGEQFF
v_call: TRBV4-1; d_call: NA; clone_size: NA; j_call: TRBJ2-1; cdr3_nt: TGCGCCAGCAGCCACCCGCGGAGCAGGGCCACCTACAATGAGCAGTTCTTC; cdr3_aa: CASSHPRSRATYNEQFF
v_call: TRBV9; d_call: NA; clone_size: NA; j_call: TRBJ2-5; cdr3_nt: TGTGCCAGCAGCGTAGGACAGCAAGAGACCCAGTACTTC; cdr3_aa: CASSVGQQETQYF
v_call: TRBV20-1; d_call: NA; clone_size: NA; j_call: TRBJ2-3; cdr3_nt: TGCAGTGCTTCGACTAGACATACGCAGTATTTT; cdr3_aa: CSASTRHTQYF
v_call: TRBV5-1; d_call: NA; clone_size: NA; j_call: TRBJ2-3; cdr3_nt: TGCGCCAGCAGCCTGGGGGAGGTTGATACGCAGTATTTT; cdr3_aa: CASSLGEVDTQYF
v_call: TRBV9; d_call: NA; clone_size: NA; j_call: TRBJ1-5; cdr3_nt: TGTGCCAGCAGCGTAGAGGGGTCCAATCAGCCCCAGCATTTT; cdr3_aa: CASSVEGSNQPQHF
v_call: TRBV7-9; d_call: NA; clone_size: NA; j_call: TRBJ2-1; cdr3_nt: TGTGCCAGCAGCGTACTGGGGCCGACCTACAATGAGCAGTTCTTC; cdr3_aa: CASSVLGPTYNEQFF
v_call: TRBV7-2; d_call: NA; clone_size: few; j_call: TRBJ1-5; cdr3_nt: TGTGCCAGCAGCTCCAGGGGCAATCAGCCCCAGCATTTT; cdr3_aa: CASSSRGNQPQHF
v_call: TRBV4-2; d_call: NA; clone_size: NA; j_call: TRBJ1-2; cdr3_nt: TGTGCCAGCAGCCAAGTTGGGCAGGGAGGCAATGGCTACACCTTC; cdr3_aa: CASSQVGQGGNGYTF
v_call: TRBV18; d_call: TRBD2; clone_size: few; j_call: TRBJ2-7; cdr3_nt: TGTGCCAGCTCACCGGGGAGCGGGAGACTCTACGAGCAGTACTTC; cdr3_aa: CASSPGSGRLYEQYF
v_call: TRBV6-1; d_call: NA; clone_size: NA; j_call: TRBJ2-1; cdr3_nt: TGTGCCAGCAGTGAAGCGAGGTATGAGCAGTTCTTC; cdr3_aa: CASSEARYEQFF
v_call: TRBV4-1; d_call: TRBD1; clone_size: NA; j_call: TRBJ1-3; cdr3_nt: TGCGCCAGCAGCCGTACGGCGACAGGGGCTTTTTACTCTGGAAACACCATATATTTT; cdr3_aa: CASSRTATGAFYSGNTIYF
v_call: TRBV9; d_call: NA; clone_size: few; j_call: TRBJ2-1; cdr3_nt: TGTGCCAGCAGCGTAGGGAGACGGGGATACGATGAGCAGTTCTTC; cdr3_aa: CASSVGRRGYDEQFF
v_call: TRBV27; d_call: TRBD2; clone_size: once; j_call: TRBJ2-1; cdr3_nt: TGTGCCAGCCTCACGGGACTAGGGTTCGGGGAGCAGTTCTTC; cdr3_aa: CASLTGLGFGEQFF
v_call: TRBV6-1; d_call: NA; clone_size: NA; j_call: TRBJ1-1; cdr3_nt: TGTGCCAGCAGTGGGGGCTGGACGGTGAACACTGAAGCTTTCTTT; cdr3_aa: CASSGGWTVNTEAFF
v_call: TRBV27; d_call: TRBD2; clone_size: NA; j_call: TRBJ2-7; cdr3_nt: TGTGCCAGCATCCGGACTAGCGGGAGCCACGAGCAGTACTTC; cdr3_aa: CASIRTSGSHEQYF
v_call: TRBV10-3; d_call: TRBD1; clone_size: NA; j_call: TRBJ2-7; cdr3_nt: TGTGCCATCAGTGAGTCGACAGGGATCCCATACGAGCAGTACTTC; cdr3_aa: CAISESTGIPYEQYF
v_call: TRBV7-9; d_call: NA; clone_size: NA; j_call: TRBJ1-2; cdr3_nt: TGTGCCAGCGGTTGGCAAAGCTATGGCTACACCTTC; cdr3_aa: CASGWQSYGYTF
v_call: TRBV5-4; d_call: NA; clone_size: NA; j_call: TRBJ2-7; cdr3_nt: TGTGCCAGCAGCGCGGACTTAGGGGGTTTGGAGCAGTACTTC; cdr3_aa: CASSADLGGLEQYF
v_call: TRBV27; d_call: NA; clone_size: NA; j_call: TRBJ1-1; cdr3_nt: TGTGCCAGCATAGATTTTGGGCTGAACACTGAAGCTTTCTTT; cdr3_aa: CASIDFGLNTEAFF
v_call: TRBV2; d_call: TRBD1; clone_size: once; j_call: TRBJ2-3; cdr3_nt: TGTGCCAGCAGTGGACAGGGGGGGATAGATACGCAGTATTTT; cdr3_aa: CASSGQGGIDTQYF
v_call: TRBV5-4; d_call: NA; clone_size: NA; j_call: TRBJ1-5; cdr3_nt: TGTGCCAGCAGCGTCGGGGGTTCTAGCAATCAGTCCCAGCATTTT; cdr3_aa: CASSVGGSSNQSQHF
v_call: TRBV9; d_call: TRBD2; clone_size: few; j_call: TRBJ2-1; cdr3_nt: TGTGCCGGGTCCTTCACTAGCGGGGCGGGCAATGAGCAGTTCTTC; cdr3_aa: CAGSFTSGAGNEQFF
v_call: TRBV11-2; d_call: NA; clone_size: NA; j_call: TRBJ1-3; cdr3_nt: TGTGCCAGCAGCTCCCAGGGGAGTGGAAACACCATATATTTT; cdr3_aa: CASSSQGSGNTIYF
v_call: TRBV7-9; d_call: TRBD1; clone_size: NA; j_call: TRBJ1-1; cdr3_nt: TGTGCCAGCAGCTTACAGGGGGAGACTGAAGCTTTCTTT; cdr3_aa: CASSLQGETEAFF
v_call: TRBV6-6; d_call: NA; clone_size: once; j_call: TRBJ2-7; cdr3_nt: TGTGCCAGCAGGGATGGACAGTCCTACGAGCAGTACTTC; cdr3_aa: CASRDGQSYEQYF